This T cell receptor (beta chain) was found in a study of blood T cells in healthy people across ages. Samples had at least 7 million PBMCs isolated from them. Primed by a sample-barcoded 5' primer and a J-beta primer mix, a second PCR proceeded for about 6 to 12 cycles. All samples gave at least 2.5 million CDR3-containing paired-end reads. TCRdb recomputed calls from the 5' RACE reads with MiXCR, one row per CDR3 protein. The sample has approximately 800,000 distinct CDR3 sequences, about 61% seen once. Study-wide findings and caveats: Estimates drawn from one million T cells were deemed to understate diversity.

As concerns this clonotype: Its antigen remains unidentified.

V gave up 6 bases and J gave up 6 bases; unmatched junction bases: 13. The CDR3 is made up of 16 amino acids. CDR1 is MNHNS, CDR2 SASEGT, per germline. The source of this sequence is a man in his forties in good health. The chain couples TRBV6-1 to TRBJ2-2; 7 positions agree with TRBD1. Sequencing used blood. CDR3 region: CASRRDRAERAGELFF. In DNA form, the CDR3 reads TGTGCCAGCAGGCGTGACAGGGCGGAGCGCGCCGGGGAGCTGTTTTTT.